This is a list of T cell receptor beta chains from one sample in a study of blood T cell repertoires in COVID-19. Measured with immunoSEQ multiplex PCR; TCRdb has only the in-frame clones, and not every one. The sample includes 450,000 to 500,000 clones, 87% of them seen just once. Sequencing was performed on PBMCs or T cells enriched from blood (not recorded which). Receptors were obtained from a woman aged 18-29 years who had recovered from COVID-19. Each CDR3 is given with its conserved first and last residue. D genes are given only for firm matches. Part of the rows lack a size; the others show once, few, many or a class for expanded clones.

cdr3_aa: CASSGTAENTIYF
cdr3_nt: TGTGCCAGCAGTGGGACAGCCGAAAACACCATATATTTT
d_call: .
v_call: TRBV2
j_call: TRBJ1-3
clone_size: .

cdr3_aa: CASSMGTGSEQYF
cdr3_nt: TGTGCCAGTAGTATGGGGACAGGGAGCGAGCAGTACTTC
d_call: TRBD1
v_call: TRBV19
j_call: TRBJ2-7
clone_size: .

cdr3_aa: CASRETENQETQYF
cdr3_nt: TGTGCCAGCAGGGAGACAGAGAACCAAGAGACCCAGTACTTC
d_call: .
v_call: TRBV28
j_call: TRBJ2-5
clone_size: .

cdr3_aa: CASSQARAGGNQPQHF
cdr3_nt: TGTGCCAGCAGCCAAGCGAGGGCTGGGGGCAATCAGCCCCAGCATTTT
d_call: .
v_call: TRBV3-1/TRBV3-2
j_call: TRBJ1-5
clone_size: .

cdr3_aa: CASSPGERGYDTQYF
cdr3_nt: TGTGCCAGCAGCCCCGGCGAGCGGGGGTACGATACGCAGTATTTT
d_call: TRBD2
v_call: TRBV2
j_call: TRBJ2-3
clone_size: many

cdr3_aa: CASSPGLAVGDEQFF
cdr3_nt: TGTGCCAGCAGTCCCGGACTAGCTGTCGGGGATGAGCAGTTCTTC
d_call: TRBD2
v_call: TRBV11-3
j_call: TRBJ2-1
clone_size: .

cdr3_aa: CAIQGTTNEKLFF
cdr3_nt: TGTGCCATCCAGGGGACAACTAATGAAAAACTGTTTTTT
d_call: .
v_call: TRBV7-2
j_call: TRBJ1-4
clone_size: .

cdr3_aa: CAWSAQGTGADTQYF
cdr3_nt: TGTGCCTGGAGTGCCCAGGGGACAGGGGCAGATACGCAGTATTTT
d_call: TRBD1
v_call: TRBV30
j_call: TRBJ2-3
clone_size: .

cdr3_aa: CASNPTGGPNTEAFF
cdr3_nt: TGCGCCAGCAACCCGACAGGGGGCCCGAACACTGAAGCTTTCTTT
d_call: TRBD1
v_call: TRBV10-2
j_call: TRBJ1-1
clone_size: .

cdr3_aa: CASSLRLAGGDTQYF
cdr3_nt: TGTGCCAGCAGTTTGCGACTAGCGGGGGGAGATACGCAGTATTTT
d_call: TRBD2
v_call: TRBV6-6
j_call: TRBJ2-3
clone_size: .

cdr3_aa: CASSQSTDYGYTF
cdr3_nt: TGTGCCAGCAGCCAATCGACAGACTATGGCTACACCTTC
d_call: .
v_call: TRBV7-9
j_call: TRBJ1-2
clone_size: .

cdr3_aa: CASRLAGDTGELFF
cdr3_nt: TGTGCCAGCAGATTAGCGGGGGACACCGGGGAGCTGTTTTTT
d_call: TRBD2
v_call: TRBV6-6
j_call: TRBJ2-2
clone_size: .

cdr3_aa: CASSLVGRWEQYF
cdr3_nt: TGTGCCAGCAGCTTAGTAGGCAGGTGGGAGCAGTACTTC
d_call: .
v_call: TRBV7-9
j_call: TRBJ2-7
clone_size: .

cdr3_aa: CATTLTVLNTEAFF
cdr3_nt: TGTGCCACTACCCTTACAGTGTTGAACACTGAAGCTTTCTTT
d_call: .
v_call: TRBV28
j_call: TRBJ1-1
clone_size: .

cdr3_aa: CASNTGTSGANVLTF
cdr3_nt: TGTGCCAGTAATACAGGGACCTCTGGGGCCAACGTCCTGACTTTC
d_call: .
v_call: TRBV18
j_call: TRBJ2-6
clone_size: once

cdr3_aa: CASSEVQSYNEQFF
cdr3_nt: TGTGCCAGCAGTGAAGTCCAGTCCTACAATGAGCAGTTCTTC
d_call: .
v_call: TRBV2
j_call: TRBJ2-1
clone_size: .

cdr3_aa: CASSFSHTGELFF
cdr3_nt: TGTGCCAGCAGTTTTAGCCATACCGGGGAGCTGTTTTTT
d_call: .
v_call: TRBV27
j_call: TRBJ2-2
clone_size: .

cdr3_aa: CAWSVRVPGGYTF
cdr3_nt: TGTGCCTGGAGTGTACGCGTCCCTGGTGGCTACACCTTC
d_call: .
v_call: TRBV30
j_call: TRBJ1-2
clone_size: .

cdr3_aa: CASSYRGIYTGELFF
cdr3_nt: TGTGCCAGCAGTTACCGCGGCATTTACACCGGGGAGCTGTTTTTT
d_call: .
v_call: TRBV6-5
j_call: TRBJ2-2
clone_size: .

cdr3_aa: CASSLAQGSGNEQFF
cdr3_nt: TGCGCCAGCAGCTTGGCCCAGGGATCGGGCAATGAGCAGTTCTTC
d_call: .
v_call: TRBV5-1
j_call: TRBJ2-1
clone_size: .

cdr3_aa: CASRPWGGNQPQHF
cdr3_nt: TGTGCCAGCAGACCGTGGGGGGGCAATCAGCCCCAGCATTTT
d_call: .
v_call: TRBV6-5
j_call: TRBJ1-5
clone_size: .

cdr3_aa: CASSLQGREKLFF
cdr3_nt: TGTGCCAGCAGTTTACAGGGCCGGGAAAAACTGTTTTTT
d_call: .
v_call: TRBV6-5
j_call: TRBJ1-4
clone_size: .

cdr3_aa: CASSFEGASSGNTIYF
cdr3_nt: TGTGCCAGCAGTTTTGAGGGGGCCAGCTCTGGAAACACCATATATTTT
d_call: TRBD1
v_call: TRBV28
j_call: TRBJ1-3
clone_size: .

cdr3_aa: CASSLELSYGDGNEQFF
cdr3_nt: TGTGCCAGCAGCTTAGAATTATCGTACGGGGATGGTAATGAGCAGTTCTTC
d_call: .
v_call: TRBV7-2
j_call: TRBJ2-1
clone_size: once

cdr3_aa: CASITAGAKNIQYF
cdr3_nt: TGTGCCAGCATCACCGCGGGGGCCAAAAACATTCAGTACTTC
d_call: .
v_call: TRBV6-6
j_call: TRBJ2-4
clone_size: .

cdr3_aa: CSVKGRENSPLHF
cdr3_nt: TGCAGCGTGAAAGGCAGGGAAAATTCACCCCTCCACTTT
d_call: .
v_call: TRBV29-1
j_call: TRBJ1-6
clone_size: .

cdr3_aa: CASGRGYSTDTQYF
cdr3_nt: TGTGCCAGCGGTCGGGGGTACAGCACAGATACGCAGTATTTT
d_call: .
v_call: TRBV28
j_call: TRBJ2-3
clone_size: .

cdr3_aa: CASSYGLQGYYGYTF
cdr3_nt: TGTGCCAGCAGTTACGGGTTACAGGGGTACTATGGCTACACCTTC
d_call: TRBD1
v_call: TRBV6-5
j_call: TRBJ1-2
clone_size: .

cdr3_aa: CASSLLGQGVVHSPLHF
cdr3_nt: TGCGCCAGCAGCTTGCTGGGACAGGGCGTCGTCCATTCACCCCTCCACTTT
d_call: TRBD1
v_call: TRBV5-1
j_call: TRBJ1-6
clone_size: .

cdr3_aa: CASSQVGTSGGAANEQFF
cdr3_nt: TGTGCCAGCAGCCAAGTAGGGACTAGCGGGGGGGCGGCGAATGAGCAGTTCTTC
d_call: TRBD2
v_call: TRBV4-2
j_call: TRBJ2-1
clone_size: .

cdr3_aa: CASRRTGANSPLHF
cdr3_nt: TGCGCCAGCAGACGGACAGGGGCCAATTCACCCCTCCACTTT
d_call: TRBD1
v_call: TRBV4-1
j_call: TRBJ1-6
clone_size: .

cdr3_aa: CAWGTGAKLFF
cdr3_nt: TGTGCCTGGGGGACAGGGGCTAAACTGTTTTTT
d_call: TRBD1
v_call: TRBV30
j_call: TRBJ1-4
clone_size: .

cdr3_aa: CAWNQGGTDTQYF
cdr3_nt: TGTGCCTGGAACCAGGGGGGCACAGATACGCAGTATTTT
d_call: TRBD1
v_call: TRBV30
j_call: TRBJ2-3
clone_size: .

cdr3_aa: CASSSLGKGRGNEQFF
cdr3_nt: TGTGCCAGCAGTTCCCTAGGGAAGGGGAGGGGCAATGAGCAGTTCTTC
d_call: TRBD2
v_call: TRBV28
j_call: TRBJ2-1
clone_size: .

cdr3_aa: CASSSSGGAGDTQYF
cdr3_nt: TGTGCCAGCAGCTCGAGCGGGGGGGCCGGAGATACGCAGTATTTT
d_call: TRBD2
v_call: TRBV5-4
j_call: TRBJ2-3
clone_size: .

cdr3_aa: CAWSADGTYEQYF
cdr3_nt: TGTGCCTGGAGTGCCGACGGGACCTACGAGCAGTACTTC
d_call: .
v_call: TRBV30
j_call: TRBJ2-7
clone_size: .

cdr3_aa: CASSWGAGQGNYEQYF
cdr3_nt: TGCGCCAGCAGCTGGGGGGCTGGACAGGGCAATTACGAGCAGTACTTC
d_call: TRBD1
v_call: TRBV5-1
j_call: TRBJ2-7
clone_size: .

cdr3_aa: CASSLSSWGRAFF
cdr3_nt: TGTGCCAGCAGTTTATCATCGTGGGGGCGAGCTTTCTTT
d_call: .
v_call: TRBV27
j_call: TRBJ1-1
clone_size: once

cdr3_aa: CASSLDLSGATGELFF
cdr3_nt: TGCGCCAGCAGCTTGGATCTTAGCGGGGCCACCGGGGAGCTGTTTTTT
d_call: TRBD2
v_call: TRBV5-1
j_call: TRBJ2-2
clone_size: few

cdr3_aa: CASSYSQPAGEKLFF
cdr3_nt: TGTGCCAGCAGTTACTCGCAGCCAGCAGGTGAAAAACTGTTTTTT
d_call: .
v_call: TRBV6-6
j_call: TRBJ1-4
clone_size: few

cdr3_aa: CASSWTSGGVNEQFF
cdr3_nt: TGCGCCAGCAGCTGGACTAGCGGGGGAGTCAATGAGCAGTTCTTC
d_call: TRBD2
v_call: TRBV4-1
j_call: TRBJ2-1
clone_size: once

cdr3_aa: CASSEADTYNEQFF
cdr3_nt: TGTGCCAGCAGTGAGGCAGACACCTACAATGAGCAGTTCTTC
d_call: .
v_call: TRBV2
j_call: TRBJ2-1
clone_size: .

cdr3_aa: CASSLRPTSGGSDEQFF
cdr3_nt: TGTGCCAGCAGCCTTAGGCCAACTAGCGGGGGGAGCGATGAGCAGTTCTTC
d_call: TRBD2
v_call: TRBV5-4
j_call: TRBJ2-1
clone_size: .

cdr3_aa: CASSWSSGRADTQYF
cdr3_nt: TGTGCCAGCAGTTGGTCGAGCGGGAGAGCAGATACGCAGTATTTT
d_call: TRBD2
v_call: TRBV28
j_call: TRBJ2-3
clone_size: .

cdr3_aa: CASSLPHGPQHF
cdr3_nt: TGTGCCAGCAGTCTACCCCATGGGCCCCAGCATTTT
d_call: .
v_call: TRBV12-3/TRBV12-4
j_call: TRBJ1-5
clone_size: .

cdr3_aa: CAYATPLPYGYTF
cdr3_nt: TGTGCCTACGCGACTCCCTTACCCTATGGCTACACCTTC
d_call: .
v_call: TRBV30
j_call: TRBJ1-2
clone_size: .

cdr3_aa: CATSRDSGLQGQLAGDGYTF
cdr3_nt: TGTGCCACCAGCAGAGACAGCGGACTGCAGGGGCAGCTTGCAGGGGATGGCTACACCTTC
d_call: .
v_call: TRBV15
j_call: TRBJ1-2
clone_size: .

cdr3_aa: CASSLDRGLTGELFF
cdr3_nt: TGTGCCAGCAGCCTCGACAGGGGATTGACCGGGGAGCTGTTTTTT
d_call: TRBD1
v_call: TRBV5-4
j_call: TRBJ2-2
clone_size: .

cdr3_aa: CASNRGGGLSGNTIYF
cdr3_nt: TGTGCCAGCAATAGGGGAGGGGGGCTCTCTGGAAACACCATATATTTT
d_call: .
v_call: TRBV3-1/TRBV3-2
j_call: TRBJ1-3
clone_size: .

cdr3_aa: CASRGGTSTDTQYF
cdr3_nt: TGTGCCAGCAGGGGGGGGACAAGCACAGATACGCAGTATTTT
d_call: .
v_call: TRBV6-5
j_call: TRBJ2-3
clone_size: .

cdr3_aa: CASSLAAGISSSTDTQYF
cdr3_nt: TGTGCCAGCAGCTTAGCGGCAGGGATTTCTTCTAGCACAGATACGCAGTATTTT
d_call: .
v_call: TRBV11-3
j_call: TRBJ2-3
clone_size: .